Detailed here is one T cell receptor (beta chain). What it binds is not known. In germline, CDR1 is LNHDA, CDR2 SQIVND (reference sequence). CDR3 size: 15 residues. Deletions cut 4 bases from V and 6 bases from J, with 18 bases between. TCRdb used MiXCR to reprocess the RACE reads, holding one entry per CDR3 protein. Of about 45,000 distinct CDR3 sequences in the sample, 3.5% to 4% are singletons; the top ten hold approximately 5%. This entry is derived from a study of human T cells and chemical hapten exposure. Study-wide context: How much TCR each sample yielded varied, mostly because pooled library volumes differed slightly.

Regarding the study as a whole: Sensitizing with DPC caused no change in TCRs above 1 in 1000 frequency.

Time point noted: healthy volunteer bleed at 6 weeks. The total RNA was obtained from whole blood that was not fractionated. This chain joins TRBV19 and TRBJ1-1; D gene uncertain. Sequencing was performed on whole blood. This clonotype was obtained from a human donor in good health. Some clones in this sample may be carry-over from other donors' samples. CDR3 sequence: CASSRRPPPWAEAFF. The CDR3 DNA reads TGTGCCAGTAGTAGAAGGCCACCGCCGTGGGCTGAAGCTTTCTTT. The variable domain in full, completed from reference TRBV19 and TRBJ1-1, reads DGGITQSPKYLFRKEGQNVTLSCEQNLNHDAMYWYRQDPGQGLRLIYYSQIVNDFQKGDIAEGYSVSREKKESFPLTVTSAQKNPTAFYLCASSRRPPPWAEAFFGQGTRLTVV.